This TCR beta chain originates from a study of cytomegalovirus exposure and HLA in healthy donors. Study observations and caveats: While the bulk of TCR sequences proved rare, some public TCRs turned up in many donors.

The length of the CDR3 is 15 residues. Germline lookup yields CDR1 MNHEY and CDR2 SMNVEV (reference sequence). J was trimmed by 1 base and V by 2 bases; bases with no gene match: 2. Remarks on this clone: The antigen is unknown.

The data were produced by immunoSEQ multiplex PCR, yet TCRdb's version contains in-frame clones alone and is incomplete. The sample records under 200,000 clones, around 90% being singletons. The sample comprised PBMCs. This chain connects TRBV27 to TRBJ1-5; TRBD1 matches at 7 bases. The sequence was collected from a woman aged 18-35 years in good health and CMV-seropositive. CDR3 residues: CASSLQGVSNQPQHF. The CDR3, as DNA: TGTGCCAGCAGTTTACAGGGGGTAAGCAATCAGCCCCAGCATTTT.